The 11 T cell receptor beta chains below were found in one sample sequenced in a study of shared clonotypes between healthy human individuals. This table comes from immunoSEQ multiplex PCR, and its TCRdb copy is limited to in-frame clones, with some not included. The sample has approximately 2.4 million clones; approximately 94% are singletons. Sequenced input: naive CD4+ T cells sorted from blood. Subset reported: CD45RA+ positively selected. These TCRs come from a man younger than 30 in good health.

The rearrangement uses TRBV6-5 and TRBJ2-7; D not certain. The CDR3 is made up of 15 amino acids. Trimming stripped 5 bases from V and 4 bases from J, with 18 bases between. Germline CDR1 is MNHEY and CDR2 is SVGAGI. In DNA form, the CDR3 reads TGTGCCAGCAGTCCCGGAGAGCTAGGGAAGTACGAGCAGTACTTC. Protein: CASSPGELGKYEQYF.

This chain's CDR3 is CASSFLGPRQGPYEQYF. For the CDR3, the DNA is TGTGCCAGCAGCTTCCTCGGCCCCCGACAGGGGCCCTACGAGCAGTACTTC. This chain uses TRBV7-9 with TRBJ2-7, with 8 bases matching TRBD1. Germline CDR1 and CDR2: SEHNR and FQNEAQ (reference sequence). CDR3 size: 17 residues. Losses at the gene ends were 3 bases for V and 2 bases for J; bases not matched to a gene: 12.

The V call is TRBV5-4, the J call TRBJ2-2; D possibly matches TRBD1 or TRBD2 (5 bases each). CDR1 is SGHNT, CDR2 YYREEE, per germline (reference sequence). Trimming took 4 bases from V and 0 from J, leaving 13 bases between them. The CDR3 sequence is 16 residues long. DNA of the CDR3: TGTGCCAGCAGCGGGGGAAGTACCGCGAACACCGGGGAGCTGTTTTTT. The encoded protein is CASSGGSTANTGELFF.

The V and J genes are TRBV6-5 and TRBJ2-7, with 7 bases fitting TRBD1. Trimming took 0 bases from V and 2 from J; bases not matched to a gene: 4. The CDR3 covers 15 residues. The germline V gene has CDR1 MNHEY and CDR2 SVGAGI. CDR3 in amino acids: CASSYSLTGAYEQYF. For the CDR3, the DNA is TGTGCCAGCAGTTACTCTCTCACAGGGGCCTACGAGCAGTACTTC.

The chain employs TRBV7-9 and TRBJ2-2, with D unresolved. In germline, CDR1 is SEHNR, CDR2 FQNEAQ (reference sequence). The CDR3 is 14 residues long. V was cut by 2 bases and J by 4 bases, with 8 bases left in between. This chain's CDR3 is CASSLYSVTGELFF. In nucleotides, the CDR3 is TGTGCCAGCAGCTTATACAGCGTCACCGGGGAGCTGTTTTTT.

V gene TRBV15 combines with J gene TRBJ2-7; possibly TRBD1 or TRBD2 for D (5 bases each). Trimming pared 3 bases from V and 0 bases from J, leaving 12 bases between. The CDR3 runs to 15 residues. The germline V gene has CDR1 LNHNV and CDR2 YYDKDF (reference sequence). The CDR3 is CATSSHYGTSYEQYF. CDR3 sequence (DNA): TGTGCCACCAGCAGCCACTACGGGACCTCCTACGAGCAGTACTTC.

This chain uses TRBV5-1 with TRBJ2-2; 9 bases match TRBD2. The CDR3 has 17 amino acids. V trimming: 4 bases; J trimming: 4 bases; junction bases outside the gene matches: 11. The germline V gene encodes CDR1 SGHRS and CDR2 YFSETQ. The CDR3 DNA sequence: TGCGCCAGCAGCCCTAACAGCGGGGGGCCAGGCACCGGGGAGCTGTTTTTT. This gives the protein CASSPNSGGPGTGELFF.

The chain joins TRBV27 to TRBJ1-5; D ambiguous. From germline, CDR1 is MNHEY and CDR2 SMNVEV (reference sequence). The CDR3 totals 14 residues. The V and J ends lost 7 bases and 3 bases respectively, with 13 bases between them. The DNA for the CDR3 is TGTGCCAGCATTCTTCGGCCGGACAATCAGCCCCAGCATTTT. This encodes CASILRPDNQPQHF.

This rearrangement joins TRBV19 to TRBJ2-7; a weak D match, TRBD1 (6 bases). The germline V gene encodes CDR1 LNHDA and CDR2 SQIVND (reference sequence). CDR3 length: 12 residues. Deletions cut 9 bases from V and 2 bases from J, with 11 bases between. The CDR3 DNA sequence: TGTGCCAGCCGGGACACCACCTACGAGCAGTACTTC. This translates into CASRDTTYEQYF.

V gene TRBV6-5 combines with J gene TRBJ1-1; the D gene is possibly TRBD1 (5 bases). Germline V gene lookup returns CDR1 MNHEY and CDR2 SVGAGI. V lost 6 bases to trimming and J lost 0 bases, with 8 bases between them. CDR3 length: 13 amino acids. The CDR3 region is CASRLTVNTEAFF. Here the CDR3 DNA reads TGTGCCAGCAGACTGACAGTGAACACTGAAGCTTTCTTT.

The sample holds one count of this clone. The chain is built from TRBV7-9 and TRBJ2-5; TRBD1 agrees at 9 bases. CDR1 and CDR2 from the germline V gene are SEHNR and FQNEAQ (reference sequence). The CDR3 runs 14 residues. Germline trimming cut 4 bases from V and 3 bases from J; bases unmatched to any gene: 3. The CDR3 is CASSSGTGKETQYF. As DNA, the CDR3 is TGTGCCAGCAGCTCCGGGACAGGGAAAGAGACCCAGTACTTC.